This T cell receptor beta chain was sequenced for a study of T cells in Graves' hyperthyroidism and ophthalmopathy. Diagnoses rested on clinical symptoms, serum thyroxine and TRAb, thyroid ultrasound and orbital computed tomography. This clonotype was detected ten times or more. CDR3 length equals 15 residues. Trimming took 5 bases from V and 4 from J; bases not matched to a gene: 11. CDR1 DFQATT and CDR2 SNEGSKA come from the germline V gene (reference sequence). Amplified regions were TCR beta CDR3 sequences from RNA transcripts. Initially, a first-round RT-PCR of the TCR CDR3 employed the HTBI primer set. TCRdb passed the multiplex PCR reads through MiXCR, listing each CDR3 protein once. Among some 270,000 distinct CDR3 sequences listed, roughly a quarter were seen once.

The sequenced sample was blood. The source of this sequence is a woman aged 35 to 49 with Graves' ophthalmopathy. The rearrangement links TRBV20-1 to TRBJ2-7; 10 bases agree with TRBD1. The CDR3 DNA is TGCAGTGCTTCCCTGGACAGGGGGGGAACTTACGAGCAGTACTTC. It codes for CSASLDRGGTYEQYF.